This T cell receptor (beta chain) was documented in a study of cytomegalovirus exposure and HLA in healthy donors. The junction had 10 bases not matched to a gene; V was cut back by 2 bases and J by 5 bases. The CDR3 sequence is 16 residues long. Germline V CDR1 and CDR2: SGHVS, FQNEAQ. The study ran its PCR with 60 Vbeta and 13 Jbeta primers. Assay: immunoSEQ multiplex PCR; the TCRdb copy retains only in-frame clones and omits some. This sample yields roughly 130,000 clones, of which about 76% are seen a single time; approximately 7% belongs to the top ten. This clonotype was obtained from a man aged 35 to 55 in good health and CMV-seropositive. The chain has TRBV7-8 and TRBJ2-7; TRBD1 matches 9 bases. The sequencing sample was made of PBMCs. CDR3 residues: CASSLMNRGHGNEQYF. CDR3 nucleotides: TGTGCCAGCAGCTTAATGAACAGGGGGCATGGAAACGAGCAGTACTTC.